This T cell receptor beta chain was observed in a study of blood T cells in healthy people across ages. Study observations and caveats: Naive CD4+ cell counts and diversity both ran higher in long-lived than in aged donors.

Germline CDR1 and CDR2: SQVTM and ANQGSEA. V was shortened by 7 bases and J by 2 bases, with 11 bases between the two germline ends. The CDR3 loop spans 12 amino acids. This clonotype was detected only a few times. Its antigen is currently unknown. With a J-beta primer mix and a sample-barcoded 5' primer, a second PCR ran about 6 to 11 cycles. In TCRdb, the 5' RACE reads were re-called with MiXCR into one record per CDR3 protein. This sample has some 760,000 distinct CDR3 sequences; approximately 25% occur once, and the top ten carry approximately 4%. This sample was also put to use in a study of T cells of mothers and their children. That report adds: Barcodes for each sample and 2-4 random nucleotides were added by the M1S primer used in the second PCR. Related mother-child pairs showed slightly, non-significantly higher overlap than unrelated pairs.

The specimen was blood. The gene calls are TRBV29-1 and TRBJ2-5, with D possibly being TRBD1 (6 bases). The receptor was isolated from a boy between 10 and 17 years old in good health. The CDR3 nucleotides are TGCAGCGGGACAGCCCCTCAAGAGACCCAGTACTTC. It translates to CSGTAPQETQYF.